Each of the 16 T cell receptor beta chains below was sequenced from the same sample in a study of cytomegalovirus exposure and HLA in healthy donors. Primers: 60 Vbeta forward and 13 Jbeta reverse. The table came from immunoSEQ multiplex PCR; TCRdb's copy has only in-frame clones and leaves some out. This table holds 150,000 or so clones, 70% to 80% found once. Sequencing was carried out using PBMCs. The source of these receptors is a woman in her thirties or forties in good health and CMV-seronegative.

The rearrangement joins TRBV2 to TRBJ2-1; no firm D call. Per the germline V gene, CDR1 is SNHLY and CDR2 is FYNNEI. This CDR3 region has 12 residues. The V end lost 5 bases, the J end lost 8 bases, and 10 bases lay between the germline ends. The CDR3 reads CASSLGFDEQFF. The CDR3 DNA reads TGTGCCAGCAGTTTGGGCTTTGATGAGCAGTTCTTC.

The chain carries TRBV5-1 and TRBJ2-4, with TRBD2 matching 10 bases. CDR1 SGHRS and CDR2 YFSETQ come from the germline V gene. The CDR3 has 13 residues. J gave up 11 bases and V 5 bases, and 7 bases lay outside the gene matches. CDR3 bases: TGCGCCAGCAGGCCAGCGGGGGGGCCGTTTCAGTACTTC. It codes for CASRPAGGPFQYF. The variable domain in full, with the rest retrieved from reference TRBV5-1 and TRBJ2-4, is KAGVTQTPRYLIKTRGQQVTLSCSPISGHRSVSWYQQTPGQGLQFLFEYFSETQRNKGNFPGRFSGRQFSNSRSEMNVSTLELGDSALYLCASRPAGGPFQYFGAGTRLSVL.

Regarding this clone: Other DNA sequences in the sample encode the same CDR3. The chain couples TRBV5-1 to TRBJ1-1; a possible D gene is TRBD1 (6 bases). The CDR3 sequence is 14 residues long. CDR1 is SGHRS and CDR2 is YFSETQ in the germline V gene. V was shortened by 2 bases and J by 0 bases, with 8 bases between the two germline ends. CDR3 protein: CASSLTGLNTEAFF. CDR3 in DNA: TGCGCCAGCAGCTTAACAGGGTTGAACACTGAAGCTTTCTTT.

This sequence joins TRBV4-3 and TRBJ1-1; 10 bases are a match to TRBD1. In germline, CDR1 is LGHNA, CDR2 YSLEER. This CDR3 spans 16 amino acids. V lost 2 bases, J lost 5 bases, and 8 bases stayed unmatched. In DNA form, the CDR3 reads TGCGCCAGCAGCCAACGGAGGACAGGGGGAAGGACTGAAGCTTTCTTT. As protein: CASSQRRTGGRTEAFF.

In DNA form, the CDR3 reads TGTGCCAGCAGTGAAGGACGGACTGATACGCAGTATTTT. This sequence encodes CASSEGRTDTQYF. V is TRBV11-2 and J is TRBJ2-3; the D gene is possibly TRBD2 (5 bases). The CDR3 extends over 13 amino acids. Germline assignment: CDR1 SGHAT and CDR2 FQNNGV. Trimming left V 6 bases short and J 6 bases short, with 13 bases between.

This chain connects TRBV9 to TRBJ1-4, with D perhaps matching TRBD1 (6 bases). From germline, CDR1 is SGDLS and CDR2 YYNGEE. The CDR3 extends over 17 amino acids. Trimming removed 3 bases at V and 6 bases at J, with 21 bases between. The DNA of the CDR3 is TGTGCCAGCAGCGCCAACAGGGCGTTGCGCTTGGATGAAAAACTGTTTTTT. Translated, it gives CASSANRALRLDEKLFF.

The chain couples TRBV28 to TRBJ2-5, with 8 bases aligning to TRBD2. V shed 7 bases and J 3 bases; nucleotides not matched to a gene: 1. Germline V gene data show CDR1 as MDHEN and CDR2 as SYDVKM. The CDR3 is made up of 12 amino acids. Here the CDR3 reads CASISGKETQYF. The DNA for the CDR3 is TGTGCCAGCATTAGCGGGAAAGAGACCCAGTACTTC.

This chain connects TRBV7-6 to TRBJ1-1; D may be TRBD1 (6 bases). Germline V CDR1 and CDR2: SGHVS, FNYEAQ. This CDR3 is 15 amino acids long. V lost 2 bases and J 3 bases, leaving 13 bases between the germline ends. The CDR3 is CASSLSTGSHTEAFF. The CDR3 nucleotides read TGTGCCAGCAGCTTAAGTACAGGGTCTCACACTGAAGCTTTCTTT. The complete variable domain, with remaining parts taken from reference TRBV7-6 and TRBJ1-1, reads GAGVSQSPRYKVTKRGQDVALRCDPISGHVSLYWYRQALGQGPEFLTYFNYEAQQDKSGLPNDRFSAERPEGSISTLTIQRTEQRDSAMYRCASSLSTGSHTEAFFGQGTRLTVV.

In its sample, this clone was seen once. The rearrangement uses TRBV23-1 and TRBJ2-1, with 8 bases fitting TRBD2. TRBV23-1 is an ORF for which the function is uncertain. The V and J ends lost 4 bases and 1 base, in that order; junction bases with no gene match: 15. This CDR3 region has 19 residues. The CDR3 region is CASSRTGGPVRVSYNEQFF. The CDR3, as DNA: TGCGCCAGCAGTCGAACGGGAGGGCCGGTCAGGGTATCCTACAATGAGCAGTTCTTC.

V gene TRBV5-4 combines with J gene TRBJ2-7; possibly TRBD1 for D (6 bases). The CDR3 loop spans 15 amino acids. Trimming left V 4 bases short and J 2 bases short, with 16 bases between. In germline, CDR1 is SGHNT, CDR2 YYREEE (reference sequence). In nucleotides, the CDR3 is TGTGCCAGCAGCCCCAGGACAGAAGGGGCCTACGAGCAGTACTTC. It is translated as CASSPRTEGAYEQYF.

The V and J genes are TRBV4-1 and TRBJ1-5; 7 bases line up with TRBD1. CDR1 is MGHRA and CDR2 is YSYEKL in the germline V gene. Trimming removed 0 bases from V and 4 bases from J; junction bases left unmatched: 6. The CDR3 is made up of 16 amino acids. Here the CDR3 reads CASSQDFGRGNQPQHF. The CDR3 DNA follows: TGCGCCAGCAGCCAAGATTTCGGCAGGGGGAATCAGCCCCAGCATTTT.

This rearrangement joins TRBV6-1 to TRBJ1-4, with a possible D match to TRBD1 (5 bases). From germline, CDR1 is MNHNS and CDR2 SASEGT. V was trimmed by 6 bases and J by 5 bases, leaving 13 bases between them. The CDR3 is made up of 14 amino acids. CDR3 bases: TGTGCCAGCAGACTCGACAGTTACAATGAAAAACTGTTTTTT. Translating gives CASRLDSYNEKLFF.

In DNA form, the CDR3 reads TGTGCCAGCACTGACCGGGACAGGGGACGGGAGCAGTACTTC. Its protein product is CASTDRDRGREQYF. The rearrangement uses TRBV6-5 and TRBJ2-5, with 10 bases matching TRBD1. CDR1 is MNHEY and CDR2 is SVGAGI in the germline V gene. CDR3 length: 14 amino acids. The junction had 13 bases not matched to a gene; V was cut back by 7 bases and J by 11 bases.

The table lists this clone with a count of one. The chain joins TRBV30 to TRBJ1-5, with unresolved D. This CDR3 region has 13 residues. Germline CDR1 is GTSNPN and CDR2 is SVGIG (reference sequence). Between the trimmed V and J ends, which lost 0 bases and 3 bases, there was a span of 6 bases. The CDR3 protein is CAWSVQNNQPQHF. CDR3 nucleotides: TGTGCCTGGAGTGTACAGAACAATCAGCCCCAGCATTTT.

The chain carries TRBV7-2 and TRBJ1-3; possible D gene TRBD1, 5 bases. Trimming left V 4 bases short and J 0 bases short, with 19 bases between. The germline V gene encodes CDR1 SGHTA and CDR2 FQGNSA. The CDR3 is made up of 18 amino acids. The CDR3 loop is CASSSGSLRGLSGNTIYF. The CDR3 DNA sequence: TGTGCCAGCAGCTCTGGCTCTCTCCGGGGACTCTCTGGAAACACCATATATTTT.

The V and J genes are TRBV5-1 and TRBJ2-2; D may be TRBD1 (5 bases). The germline V gene has CDR1 SGHRS and CDR2 YFSETQ. The CDR3 consists of 16 residues. The V end was cut by 4 bases, the J end by 1 base, with 14 bases between. CDR3 sequence reads: CASSLPSTGNTGELFF. The CDR3 coding sequence is TGCGCCAGCAGCCTCCCATCAACAGGGAACACCGGGGAGCTGTTTTTT.